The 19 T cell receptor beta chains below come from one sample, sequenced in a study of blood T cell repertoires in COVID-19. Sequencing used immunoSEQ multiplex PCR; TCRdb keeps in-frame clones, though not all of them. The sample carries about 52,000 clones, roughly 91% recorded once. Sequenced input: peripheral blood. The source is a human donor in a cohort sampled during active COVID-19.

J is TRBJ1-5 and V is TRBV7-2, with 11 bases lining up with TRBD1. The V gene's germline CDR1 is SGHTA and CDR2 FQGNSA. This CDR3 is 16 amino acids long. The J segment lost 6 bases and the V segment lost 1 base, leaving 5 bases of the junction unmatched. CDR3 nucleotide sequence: TGTGCCAGCAGCTTAGGGACAGGGGGCTCTTCTCAGCCCCAGCATTTT. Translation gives CASSLGTGGSSQPQHF.

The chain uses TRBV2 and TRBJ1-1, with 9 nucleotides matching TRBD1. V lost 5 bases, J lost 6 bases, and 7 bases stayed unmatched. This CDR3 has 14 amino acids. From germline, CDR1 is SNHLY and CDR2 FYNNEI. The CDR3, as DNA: TGTGCCAGCAGTCCGGGACAGGGAATATCTGAAGCTTTCTTT. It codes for CASSPGQGISEAFF.

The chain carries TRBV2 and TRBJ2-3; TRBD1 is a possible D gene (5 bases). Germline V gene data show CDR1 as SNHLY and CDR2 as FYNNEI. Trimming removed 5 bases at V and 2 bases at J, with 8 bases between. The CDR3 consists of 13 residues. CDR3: CASSSDNTDTQYF. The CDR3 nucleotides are TGTGCCAGCAGTTCGGACAACACAGATACGCAGTATTTT.

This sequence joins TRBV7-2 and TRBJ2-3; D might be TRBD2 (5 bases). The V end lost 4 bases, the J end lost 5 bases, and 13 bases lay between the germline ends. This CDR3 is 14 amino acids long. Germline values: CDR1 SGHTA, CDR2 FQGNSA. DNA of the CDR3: TGTGCCAGCAGCTCGCGGGCCCAAGGAGATACGCAGTATTTT. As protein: CASSSRAQGDTQYF.

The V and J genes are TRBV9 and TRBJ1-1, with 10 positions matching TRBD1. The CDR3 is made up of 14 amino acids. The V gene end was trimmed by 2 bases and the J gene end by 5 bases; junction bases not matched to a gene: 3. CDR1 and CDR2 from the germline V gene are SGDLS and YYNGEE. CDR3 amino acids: CASSVGQGETEAFF. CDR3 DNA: TGTGCCAGCAGCGTTGGACAGGGGGAGACTGAAGCTTTCTTT.

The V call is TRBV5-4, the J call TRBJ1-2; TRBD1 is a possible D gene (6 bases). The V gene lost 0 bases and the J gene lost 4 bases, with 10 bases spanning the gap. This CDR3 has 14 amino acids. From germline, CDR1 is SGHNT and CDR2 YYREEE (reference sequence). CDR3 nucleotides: TGTGCCAGCAGCTTGGGACAGGATTTCTATGGCTACACCTTC. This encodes CASSLGQDFYGYTF.

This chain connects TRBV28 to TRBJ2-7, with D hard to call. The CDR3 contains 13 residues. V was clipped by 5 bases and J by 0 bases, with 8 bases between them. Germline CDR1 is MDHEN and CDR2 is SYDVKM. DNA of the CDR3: TGTGCCAGCAGTGCGAGGAGCTCCTACGAGCAGTACTTC. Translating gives CASSARSSYEQYF.

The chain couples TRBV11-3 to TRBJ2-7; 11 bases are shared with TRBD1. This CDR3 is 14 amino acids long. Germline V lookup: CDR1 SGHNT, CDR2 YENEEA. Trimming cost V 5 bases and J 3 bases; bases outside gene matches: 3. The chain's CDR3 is CASSPGTGGYEQYF. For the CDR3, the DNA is TGTGCCAGCAGCCCGGGGACAGGGGGCTACGAGCAGTACTTC.

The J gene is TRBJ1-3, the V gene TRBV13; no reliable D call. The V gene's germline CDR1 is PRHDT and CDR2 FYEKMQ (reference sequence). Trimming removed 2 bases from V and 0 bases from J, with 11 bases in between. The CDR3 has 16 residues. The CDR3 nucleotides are TGTGCCAGCAGCTTAATTGGTGCGAGCTCTGGAAACACCATATATTTT. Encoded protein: CASSLIGASSGNTIYF.

The CDR3 nucleotides are TGTGCCACTCAGGGACTAGCGTCTCCGCCGTCTAGCACAGATACGCAGTATTTT. Translated, it gives CATQGLASPPSSTDTQYF. The chain joins TRBV19 to TRBJ2-3, with TRBD2 matching 10 bases. Trimming took 10 bases from V and 0 from J; bases not matched to a gene: 16. The CDR3 covers 18 residues. Per the germline V gene, CDR1 is LNHDA and CDR2 is SQIVND (reference sequence).

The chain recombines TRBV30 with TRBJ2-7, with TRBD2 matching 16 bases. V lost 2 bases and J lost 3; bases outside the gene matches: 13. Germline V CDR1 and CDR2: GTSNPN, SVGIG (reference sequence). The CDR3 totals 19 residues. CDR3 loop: CAWSPTMGLAGGTHYEQYF. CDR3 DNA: TGTGCCTGGAGTCCAACAATGGGACTAGCGGGAGGGACCCACTACGAGCAGTACTTC.

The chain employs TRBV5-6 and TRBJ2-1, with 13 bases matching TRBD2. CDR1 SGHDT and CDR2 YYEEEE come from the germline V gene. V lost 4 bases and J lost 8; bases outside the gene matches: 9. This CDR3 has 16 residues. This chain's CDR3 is CASSIGTSGISDEQFF. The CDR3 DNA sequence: TGTGCCAGCAGCATAGGGACTAGCGGGATTAGTGATGAGCAGTTCTTC.

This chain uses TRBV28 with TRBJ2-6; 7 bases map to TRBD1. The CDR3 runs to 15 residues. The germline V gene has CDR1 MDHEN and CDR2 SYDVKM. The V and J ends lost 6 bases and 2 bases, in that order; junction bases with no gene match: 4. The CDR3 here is CASSLQGAGANVLTF. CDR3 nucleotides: TGTGCCAGCAGCCTCCAGGGGGCTGGGGCCAACGTCCTGACTTTC.

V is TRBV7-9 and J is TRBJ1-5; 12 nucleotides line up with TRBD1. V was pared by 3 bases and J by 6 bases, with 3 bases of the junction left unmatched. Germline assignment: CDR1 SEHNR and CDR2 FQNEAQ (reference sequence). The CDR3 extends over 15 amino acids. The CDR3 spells CASSLGQGAGQPQHF. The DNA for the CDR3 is TGTGCCAGCAGCTTGGGACAGGGGGCTGGTCAGCCCCAGCATTTT.

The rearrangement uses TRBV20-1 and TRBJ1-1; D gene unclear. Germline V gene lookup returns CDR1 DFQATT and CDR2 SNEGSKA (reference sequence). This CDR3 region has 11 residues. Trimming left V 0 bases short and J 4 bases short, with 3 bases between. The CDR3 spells CSARDLTEAFF. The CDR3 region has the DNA TGCAGTGCTAGAGATCTCACTGAAGCTTTCTTT.

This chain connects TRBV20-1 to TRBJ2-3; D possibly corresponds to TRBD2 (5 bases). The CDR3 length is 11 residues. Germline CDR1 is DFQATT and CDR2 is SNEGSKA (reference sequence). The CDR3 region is CSGWRIDTQYF. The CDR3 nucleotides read TGCAGCGGGTGGAGGATAGATACGCAGTATTTT.

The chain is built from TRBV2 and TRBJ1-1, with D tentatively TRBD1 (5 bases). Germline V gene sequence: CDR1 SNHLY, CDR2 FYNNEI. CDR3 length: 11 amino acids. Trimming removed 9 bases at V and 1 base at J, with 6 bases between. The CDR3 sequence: CARQGNTEAFF. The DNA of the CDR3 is TGTGCCAGGCAGGGGAACACTGAAGCTTTCTTT.

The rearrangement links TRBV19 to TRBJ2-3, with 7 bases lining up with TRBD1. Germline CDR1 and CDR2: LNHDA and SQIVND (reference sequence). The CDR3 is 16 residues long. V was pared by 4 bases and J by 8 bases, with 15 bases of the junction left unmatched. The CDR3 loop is CASSNRQGGFLRTQYF. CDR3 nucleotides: TGTGCCAGTAGTAACAGACAGGGCGGGTTCCTACGTACGCAGTATTTT. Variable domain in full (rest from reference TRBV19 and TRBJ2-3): DGGITQSPKYLFRKEGQNVTLSCEQNLNHDAMYWYRQDPGQGLRLIYYSQIVNDFQKGDIAEGYSVSREKKESFPLTVTSAQKNPTAFYLCASSNRQGGFLRTQYFGPGTRLTVL.

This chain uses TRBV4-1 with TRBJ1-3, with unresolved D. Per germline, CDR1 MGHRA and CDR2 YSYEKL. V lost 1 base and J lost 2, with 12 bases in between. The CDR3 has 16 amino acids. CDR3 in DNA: TGCGCCAGCAGCCAAGTATCGTCTCACACTGGAAACACCATATATTTT. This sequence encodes CASSQVSSHTGNTIYF.